The T cell receptor beta chain described here comes from a study of T cells in Graves' hyperthyroidism and ophthalmopathy. The germline gives CDR1 SGHRS, CDR2 YFSETQ. The CDR3 loop spans 15 amino acids. Trimming cost V 4 bases and J 0 bases; bases outside gene matches: 3. It was RNA transcripts that yielded the amplified TCR beta CDR3 regions. RT-PCR in the first round (using the HTBI primer set) targeted the TCR CDR3. One entry per CDR3 protein results from TCRdb running MiXCR on the multiplex PCR reads. The repertoire includes 490,000 or so distinct CDR3 sequences, nearly 20% of them detected once, and 40% to 50% sits in the top ten. This clonotype was seen at least ten times.

This receptor was identified in a man in his forties or fifties with Graves' ophthalmopathy. Sequenced: blood. This chain joins TRBV5-1 and TRBJ2-7; 11 bases are a match to TRBD1. The chain's CDR3 is CASSVGTGGSYEQYF. Here the CDR3 DNA reads TGCGCCAGCAGCGTCGGGACAGGGGGCTCCTACGAGCAGTACTTC.